Below are 32 T cell receptor beta chains sequenced from a single sample in a study of relationships among human T cell subsets. CD4+CD25+ regulatory T cells came from anti-CD25 bead selection of positively selected CD4+ cells. From mRNA, alpha and beta CDR3 regions were amplified using semiquantitative ARM-PCR. ARM-PCR used tagged nested gene-specific primers, then communal superprimers for exponential amplification. From the multiplex PCR reads, TCRdb called clonotypes with MiXCR, one entry per CDR3 protein. Of about 14,000 distinct CDR3 sequences detected, 50% to 75% appear once; the ten largest clones hold about 2%. Sequenced material: Tregs sorted from blood. The source is a man aged 35 to 55 in good health.

V gene TRBV27 combines with J gene TRBJ2-2, with 8 nucleotides matching TRBD1. This CDR3 is 15 amino acids long. With 4 bases clipped from V and 6 bases from J, the junction kept 7 bases outside the gene matches. Germline CDR1 MNHEY, CDR2 SMNVEV (reference sequence). CDR3 nucleotide sequence: TGTGCCAGCAGTTCCTGGACAGGGCGGGCCGGGGAGCTGTTTTTT. Translating gives CASSSWTGRAGELFF.

This rearrangement joins TRBV19 to TRBJ2-7, with no clear D. V lost 2 bases and J 3 bases, leaving 14 bases between the germline ends. CDR3 length equals 15 residues. The V gene's germline CDR1 is LNHDA and CDR2 SQIVND (reference sequence). CDR3 amino acids: CASSISDKEGYEQYF. The CDR3 region has the DNA TGTGCCAGTAGTATAAGTGACAAAGAAGGCTACGAGCAGTACTTC.

The table lists this clonotype with a count of one. This sequence joins TRBV5-1 and TRBJ2-7; TRBD1 matches 9 bases. With 0 bases clipped from V and 6 bases from J, the junction kept 4 bases outside the gene matches. From germline, CDR1 is SGHRS and CDR2 YFSETQ. This CDR3 is 14 amino acids long. DNA of the CDR3: TGCGCCAGCAGCTTGGCGGGACAGGGAGGCGAGCAGTACTTC. Protein sequence: CASSLAGQGGEQYF.

The chain has TRBV27 and TRBJ1-4; D is possibly TRBD1 (6 bases). The V end was cut by 5 bases, the J end by 0 bases, with 10 bases between. CDR3 length: 15 residues. CDR1 is MNHEY and CDR2 is SMNVEV in the germline V gene (reference sequence). This chain's CDR3 is CASSPRQATNEKLFF. DNA of the CDR3: TGTGCCAGCAGTCCCAGACAGGCAACTAATGAAAAACTGTTTTTT.

This clonotype was seen only once. The rearrangement links TRBV27 to TRBJ1-1; the D is unclear. Trimming stripped 3 bases from V and 1 base from J, with 18 bases between. Germline V gene lookup returns CDR1 MNHEY and CDR2 SMNVEV (reference sequence). The CDR3 sequence is 17 residues long. For the CDR3, the DNA is TGTGCCAGCAGTTTCCGGCAGGCCCGGGTGGCGAACACTGAAGCTTTCTTT. The encoded protein is CASSFRQARVANTEAFF.

This chain uses TRBV11-2 with TRBJ2-1, with D perhaps TRBD2 (5 bases). Deletions cut 4 bases from V and 10 bases from J, with 17 bases between. CDR3 size: 14 residues. Germline CDR1 and CDR2: SGHAT and FQNNGV. The CDR3 sequence: CASSSLLGRNEQFF. DNA for the CDR3: TGTGCCAGCAGCTCCCTACTAGGACGTAACGAGCAGTTCTTC.

The gene calls are TRBV11-2 and TRBJ2-1, with 12 bases aligning to TRBD2. V shed 5 bases, J shed 0 bases, and the junction held 17 bases outside the gene matches. The CDR3 has 21 amino acids. Germline CDR1 reads SGHAT; CDR2 reads FQNNGV. CDR3 loop: CASSQWGRLAGVIFSYNEQFF. CDR3 sequence (DNA): TGTGCCAGCAGCCAGTGGGGTAGACTAGCGGGAGTCATTTTCTCCTACAATGAGCAGTTCTTC.

This clonotype was detected once. The V and J genes are TRBV29-1 and TRBJ2-3; unclear D gene. V lost 1 base to trimming and J lost 2 bases, with 4 bases between them. The CDR3 loop spans 12 amino acids. Germline CDR1 and CDR2: SQVTM and ANQGSEA. The CDR3 bases are TGCAGCGTTGAAGGGAACACAGATACGCAGTATTTT. Protein sequence: CSVEGNTDTQYF.

The J gene is TRBJ2-3, the V gene TRBV11-3, with a weak D call TRBD2 (6 bases). V was clipped by 5 bases and J by 4 bases, with 10 bases between them. The CDR3 has 13 residues. Germline CDR1 SGHNT, CDR2 YENEEA. The DNA of the CDR3 is TGTGCCAGCAGCGTCCGACTAGCAGATACGCAGTATTTT. Translated: CASSVRLADTQYF.

This clonotype is labeled as medium-sized (0.01 to 0.1%). This sequence joins TRBV7-9 and TRBJ2-1, with D maybe TRBD2 (7 bases). The germline V and J ends were trimmed by 3 bases and 5 bases, with 26 bases remaining between them. The CDR3 has 19 amino acids. Germline CDR1 and CDR2: SEHNR and FQNEAQ (reference sequence). This CDR3 is CASSFKGTAGGPTDNEQFF. CDR3 DNA sequence: TGTGCCAGCAGCTTTAAGGGGACTGCCGGGGGGCCGACTGACAATGAGCAGTTCTTC.

The chain uses TRBV11-2 and TRBJ2-7; the match to TRBD1 covers 10 bases. CDR3 length: 15 residues. Germline lookup yields CDR1 SGHAT and CDR2 FQNNGV. Germline trimming cut 5 bases from V and 4 bases from J; bases unmatched to any gene: 8. CDR3 nucleotide sequence: TGTGCCAGCAGCAACCGGGACAGGGGTTTGTACGAGCAGTACTTC. It codes for CASSNRDRGLYEQYF.

J is TRBJ2-1 and V is TRBV6-4; 11 nucleotides agree with TRBD2. V shed 6 bases and J 5 bases; nucleotides not matched to a gene: 6. The CDR3 loop spans 15 amino acids. CDR1 MRHNA and CDR2 SNTAGT come from the germline V gene. This CDR3 is CASSALAGGNNEQFF. As DNA, the CDR3 is TGTGCCAGCAGCGCTCTAGCGGGGGGAAACAATGAGCAGTTCTTC.

The chain uses TRBV27 and TRBJ2-4, with D uncertain. The CDR3 extends over 13 amino acids. Per germline, CDR1 MNHEY and CDR2 SMNVEV (reference sequence). The V end lost 4 bases, the J end lost 3 bases, and 7 bases lay between the germline ends. The CDR3 DNA is TGTGCCAGCAGTTCCAATGGCAAAAACATTCAGTACTTC. Translating gives CASSSNGKNIQYF.

CDR3 sequence reads: CASSIGTGSTDTQYF. CDR3 nucleotide sequence: TGTGCCAGCAGCATCGGGACAGGCTCTACAGATACGCAGTATTTT. V usage is TRBV11-2 and J usage is TRBJ2-3, with 8 bases lining up with TRBD1. The CDR3 loop spans 15 amino acids. Germline-derived CDR1 and CDR2 are SGHAT and FQNNGV. J lost 3 bases, V lost 5 bases, and 7 bases had no gene match. Together with reference TRBV11-2 and TRBJ2-3, the CDR3 gives the full variable domain: EAGVAQSPRYKIIEKRQSVAFWCNPISGHATLYWYQQILGQGPKLLIQFQNNGVVDDSQLPKDRFSAERLKGVDSTLKIQPAKLEDSAVYLCASSIGTGSTDTQYFGPGTRLTVL.

This clonotype appeared once. For the CDR3, the DNA is TGCGCCAGCAGCCAACCCGACGGACAGGGCATCTATGGCTACACCTTC. It codes for CASSQPDGQGIYGYTF. This rearrangement joins TRBV4-1 to TRBJ1-2; 8 bases map to TRBD1. With 2 bases clipped from V and 4 bases from J, the junction kept 9 bases outside the gene matches. The germline V gene has CDR1 MGHRA and CDR2 YSYEKL. The CDR3 covers 16 residues.

The gene calls are TRBV14 and TRBJ2-7; D is ambiguous. The germline gives CDR1 SGHDN, CDR2 FVKESK. V dropped 4 bases and J dropped 4 bases, with 8 bases sitting between them. This CDR3 has 12 residues. CDR3 coding DNA: TGTGCCAGCAGCCGAACCGTTTACGAGCAGTACTTC. Translation: CASSRTVYEQYF.

The CDR3 sequence: CASSLAGDRNFAYF. The CDR3 DNA reads TGCGCCAGCAGCTTGGCCGGGGACAGGAACTTTGCGTACTTC. The chain links TRBV5-1 to TRBJ2-7; TRBD1 matches 8 bases. The germline V gene encodes CDR1 SGHRS and CDR2 YFSETQ. This CDR3 comprises 14 residues. The junction had 11 bases not matched to a gene; V was cut back by 0 bases and J by 12 bases.

This clonotype is categorized as medium-sized. V is TRBV11-1 and J is TRBJ2-3, with TRBD1 as a possible D gene (5 bases). The length of the CDR3 is 12 residues. V lost 8 bases and J lost 6, with 12 bases in between. Germline assignment: CDR1 SGHAT and CDR2 FQDESV (reference sequence). In nucleotides, the CDR3 is TGTGCCAGCGGACAAACCACGGATACGCAGTATTTT. Translating gives CASGQTTDTQYF.

The chain has TRBV30 and TRBJ1-1; no definite D call. V was shortened by 4 bases and J by 2 bases, with 11 bases between the two germline ends. The CDR3 is 13 residues long. Germline CDR1 reads GTSNPN; CDR2 reads SVGIG (reference sequence). This chain's CDR3 is CAWIKVANTEAFF. CDR3 coding DNA: TGTGCCTGGATAAAGGTAGCCAACACTGAAGCTTTCTTT.

This chain connects TRBV4-1 to TRBJ2-5; 12 positions agree with TRBD2. The germline V gene has CDR1 MGHRA and CDR2 YSYEKL. Losses at the gene ends were 4 bases for V and 5 bases for J; bases not matched to a gene: 11. This CDR3 is built from 17 residues. DNA for the CDR3: TGCGCCAGCAGCCCGACTAGCGGGAGAGAGGTAACGGAGACCCAGTACTTC. This encodes CASSPTSGREVTETQYF.

The chain couples TRBV7-6 to TRBJ2-3; the D gene is possibly TRBD2 (6 bases). Trimming removed 4 bases at V and 2 bases at J, with 13 bases between. The length of the CDR3 is 15 residues. Germline V gene lookup returns CDR1 SGHVS and CDR2 FNYEAQ. The CDR3 DNA reads TGTGCCAGCAGCTCATTGGAGGGTTTCACAGATACGCAGTATTTT. It specifies CASSSLEGFTDTQYF.

This clonotype was counted a few times. The chain carries TRBV7-6 and TRBJ2-6; 7 positions match TRBD2. With V trimmed by 2 bases and J by 0 bases, 7 bases remained unmatched. Germline V gives CDR1 SGHVS, CDR2 FNYEAQ. The CDR3 loop spans 18 amino acids. The DNA of the CDR3 is TGTGCCAGCAGCTTAATACTAGCGACCAGCTCTGGGGCCAACGTCCTGACTTTC. Translated: CASSLILATSSGANVLTF. The variable domain in full, completed from reference TRBV7-6 and TRBJ2-6, reads GAGVSQSPRYKVTKRGQDVALRCDPISGHVSLYWYRQALGQGPEFLTYFNYEAQQDKSGLPNDRFSAERPEGSISTLTIQRTEQRDSAMYRCASSLILATSSGANVLTFGAGSRLTVL.

V usage is TRBV7-8 and J usage is TRBJ1-1; D is undetermined. The germline V gene has CDR1 SGHVS and CDR2 FQNEAQ. The CDR3 extends over 13 amino acids. Trimming removed 7 bases at V and 0 bases at J, with 9 bases between. The CDR3 DNA reads as TGTGCCAGCATCAGGATCATGAACACTGAAGCTTTCTTT. It encodes CASIRIMNTEAFF.

The sample holds a few counts of this clonotype. V gene TRBV6-1 combines with J gene TRBJ1-3; the match to TRBD1 covers 9 bases. The junction had 2 bases not matched to a gene; V was cut back by 5 bases and J by 6 bases. The CDR3 spans 13 residues. CDR1 MNHNS and CDR2 SASEGT come from the germline V gene. In nucleotides, the CDR3 is TGTGCCAGCAGTTGGGACAGGGCAAACACCATATATTTT. Encoded protein: CASSWDRANTIYF.

A note on this clonotype: The junction differs from germline at one of its ends, possibly a read error. In nucleotides, the CDR3 is TGTGCCAGCTCGGGGACAGGGGGGAACACTGAAGCTTCCTTT. Translation gives CASSGTGGNTEASF. The chain uses TRBV18 and TRBJ1-1, with TRBD1 identical over 11 bases. Germline CDR1 and CDR2: KGHSH and LQKENI. The CDR3 consists of 14 residues.

The chain uses TRBV12-3 or TRBV12-4 and TRBJ1-5, with D unclear. Trimming removed 5 bases from V and 7 bases from J, with 9 bases in between. This CDR3 spans 12 amino acids. This CDR3 reads CASSTRWQPQHF. CDR3 DNA: TGTGCCAGCAGTACCCGGTGGCAGCCCCAGCATTTT.

The chain links TRBV10-2 to TRBJ2-1; 10 bases are shared with TRBD2. V dropped 6 bases and J dropped 3; count of bases not matched to a gene: 5. The CDR3 spans 15 residues. Per the germline V gene, CDR1 is WSHSY and CDR2 is SAAADI. Here the CDR3 reads CASRNSGGNYNEQFF. In DNA, the CDR3 is TGCGCCAGCAGGAATAGCGGGGGGAACTACAATGAGCAGTTCTTC.

This clonotype was seen more than once but under ten times. This chain uses TRBV11-2 with TRBJ2-2; D gene unclear. This CDR3 has 12 residues. V gave up 2 bases and J gave up 6 bases, with 4 bases separating them. CDR1 and CDR2 (germline): SGHAT, FQNNGV. This CDR3 is CASSLNSGELFF. CDR3 sequence (DNA): TGTGCCAGCAGCTTAAATTCCGGGGAGCTGTTTTTT.

The rearrangement joins TRBV11-2 to TRBJ1-1; 7 nucleotides line up with TRBD1. Germline CDR1 and CDR2: SGHAT and FQNNGV. The CDR3 has 15 residues. Trimming cost V 0 bases and J 1 base; bases outside gene matches: 2. CDR3 DNA: TGTGCCAGCAGCTTAGATGGGACAGCGAACACTGAAGCTTTCTTT. As protein: CASSLDGTANTEAFF.

V is TRBV5-1 and J is TRBJ1-3; D is unresolved. The length of the CDR3 is 14 residues. In germline, CDR1 is SGHRS, CDR2 YFSETQ. Trimming left V 1 base short and J 1 base short, with 6 bases between. CDR3 loop: CASSLSLSGNTIYF. Written as DNA, the CDR3 is TGCGCCAGCAGCTTGTCACTGTCTGGAAACACCATATATTTT.

This clonotype was picked up a small number of times. The chain uses TRBV20-1 and TRBJ1-5; D may be TRBD1 (5 bases). The CDR3 is 15 residues long. Trimming cost V 7 bases and J 5 bases, with 21 bases left between them. CDR1 and CDR2 (germline): DFQATT, SNEGSKA (reference sequence). The CDR3 loop reads CSVKGRDRPYQPQHF. DNA for the CDR3: TGCAGTGTTAAGGGCCGGGACCGACCTTATCAGCCCCAGCATTTT.

V gene TRBV10-1 combines with J gene TRBJ2-7; possibly TRBD1 or TRBD2 for D (5 bases each). V was clipped by 6 bases and J by 3 bases, with 12 bases between them. CDR1 is WNHNN and CDR2 is SYGVQD in the germline V gene (reference sequence). CDR3 length equals 13 residues. The CDR3 DNA reads TGCGCCAGCAGCCGGGGCATAGGCTACGAGCAGTACTTC. Translated, it gives CASSRGIGYEQYF.